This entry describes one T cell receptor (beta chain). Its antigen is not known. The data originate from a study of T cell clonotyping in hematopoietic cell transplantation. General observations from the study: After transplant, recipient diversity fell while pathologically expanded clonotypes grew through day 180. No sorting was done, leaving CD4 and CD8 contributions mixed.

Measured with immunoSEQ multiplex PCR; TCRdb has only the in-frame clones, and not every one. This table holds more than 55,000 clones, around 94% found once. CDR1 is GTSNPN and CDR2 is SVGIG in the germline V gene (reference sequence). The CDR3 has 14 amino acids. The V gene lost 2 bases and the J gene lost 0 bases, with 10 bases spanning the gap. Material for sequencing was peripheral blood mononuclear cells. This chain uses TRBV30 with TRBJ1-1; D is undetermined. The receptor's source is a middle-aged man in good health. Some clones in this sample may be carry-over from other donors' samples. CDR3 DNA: TGTGCCTGGAGTCGGAGAAGAATGAACACTGAAGCTTTCTTT. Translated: CAWSRRRMNTEAFF.